Listed here are 14 T cell receptor beta chains from one sample, sequenced in a study of CD4+ T cells in melanoma. The method was immunoSEQ multiplex PCR; TCRdb's version includes in-frame clones alone and lacks a portion of them. Altogether 10,000 or so clones are present, roughly two thirds being singletons, with the ten largest covering about 16%. The sample was cells from a culture (not recorded whether cultured in vitro). The receptors stem from a human donor with melanoma.

This chain uses TRBV7-2 with TRBJ2-1; the D gene is possibly TRBD1 (6 bases). Trimming pared 3 bases from V and 1 base from J, leaving 10 bases between. Germline CDR1 and CDR2: SGHTA and FQGNSA. The CDR3 loop spans 15 amino acids. CDR3 nucleotides: TGTGCCAGCAGCTTCGGACAGTGGTCCTACAATGAGCAGTTCTTC. It codes for CASSFGQWSYNEQFF.

The gene calls are TRBV27 and TRBJ2-1, with 7 bases fitting TRBD2. The CDR3 spans 15 residues. Losses at the gene ends were 5 bases for V and 1 base for J; bases not matched to a gene: 5. Germline V gene lookup returns CDR1 MNHEY and CDR2 SMNVEV (reference sequence). This CDR3 is CASSPWEGSYNEQFF. CDR3 DNA sequence: TGTGCCAGCAGTCCCTGGGAGGGGTCCTACAATGAGCAGTTCTTC.

V and J are TRBV27 and TRBJ1-1, with D possibly matching TRBD1 (6 bases). The V gene's germline CDR1 is MNHEY and CDR2 SMNVEV (reference sequence). With 3 bases removed from V and 1 base from J, the gap between germline ends came to 12 bases. The length of the CDR3 is 15 residues. Written as DNA, the CDR3 is TGTGCCAGCAGTTTGGAGGCGGGACAGAACACTGAAGCTTTCTTT. Amino acids: CASSLEAGQNTEAFF.

The rearrangement uses TRBV18 and TRBJ2-2, with 11 bases lining up with TRBD1. V lost 1 base and J lost 6; bases outside the gene matches: 4. CDR3 size: 16 residues. CDR1 and CDR2 (germline): KGHSH, LQKENI. The CDR3 region has the DNA TGTGCCAGCTCACCACAGCCGGGACAGGGGGCCGGGGAGCTGTTTTTT. It yields the protein CASSPQPGQGAGELFF.

This sequence joins TRBV13 and TRBJ2-3; D perhaps matches TRBD2 (6 bases). Trimming shortened V by 3 bases and J by 1 base, and 17 bases separated the two germline ends. CDR3 length: 17 amino acids. Germline lookup yields CDR1 PRHDT and CDR2 FYEKMQ (reference sequence). In DNA, the CDR3 is TGTGCCAGCAGCTTGGATGCGGGACTCGGAGGCACAGATACGCAGTATTTT. Its translation: CASSLDAGLGGTDTQYF.

The chain employs TRBV9 and TRBJ2-1, with 7 positions matching TRBD1. Germline V gene lookup returns CDR1 SGDLS and CDR2 YYNGEE. CDR3 length: 15 amino acids. Germline trimming cut 7 bases from V and 0 bases from J; bases unmatched to any gene: 7. In nucleotides, the CDR3 is TGTGCCAGCCACAGGGGCTCAGGCTCCTACAATGAGCAGTTCTTC. The encoded protein is CASHRGSGSYNEQFF.

The J gene is TRBJ2-5, the V gene TRBV2, with a possible D match to TRBD1 (5 bases). Trimming pared 5 bases from V and 1 base from J, leaving 11 bases between. CDR3 length: 14 amino acids. Germline V CDR1 and CDR2: SNHLY, FYNNEI. The CDR3 is CASSMLTAQETQYF. CDR3 sequence (DNA): TGTGCCAGCAGTATGTTGACAGCCCAAGAGACCCAGTACTTC.

This chain uses TRBV15 with TRBJ1-1; D not certain. Trimming removed 0 bases from V and 5 bases from J, with 16 bases in between. Per germline, CDR1 LNHNV and CDR2 YYDKDF (reference sequence). The CDR3 loop spans 16 amino acids. The CDR3 DNA reads as TGTGCCACCAGCAGAGATGTCGGGGAACCCAAGACTGAAGCTTTCTTT. It translates to CATSRDVGEPKTEAFF.

The CDR3 sequence is CAITEGLAGGLEGDTQYF. The CDR3 DNA sequence: TGTGCCATCACGGAGGGACTAGCGGGGGGGCTGGAGGGAGATACGCAGTATTTT. The chain recombines TRBV10-3 with TRBJ2-3; 16 bases match TRBD2. Germline CDR1 and CDR2: ENHRY and SYGVKD. V trimming: 7 bases; J trimming: 5 bases; junction bases outside the gene matches: 12. The CDR3 covers 18 residues.

This chain joins TRBV6-1 and TRBJ1-6; 7 bases agree with TRBD1. With V trimmed by 11 bases and J by 5 bases, 6 bases remained unmatched. CDR3 length: 13 residues. The germline V gene encodes CDR1 MNHNS and CDR2 SASEGT. The CDR3 DNA sequence: TGTGCCTTGGGACAGCGAGATAATTCACCCCTCCACTTT. As protein: CALGQRDNSPLHF.

This chain joins TRBV5-4 and TRBJ1-3; 12 nucleotides align to TRBD1. The J segment lost 1 base and the V segment lost 3 bases, leaving 5 bases of the junction unmatched. Per the germline V gene, CDR1 is SGHNT and CDR2 is YYREEE (reference sequence). This CDR3 contains 17 residues. The CDR3 DNA is TGTGCCAGCAGCTGGGGACAGGGGGCCCTTTCTGGAAACACCATATATTTT. It translates to CASSWGQGALSGNTIYF.

V usage is TRBV19 and J usage is TRBJ1-5; TRBD1 matches at 9 bases. Germline V lookup: CDR1 LNHDA, CDR2 SQIVND (reference sequence). J was trimmed by 7 bases and V by 3 bases; bases with no gene match: 19. The CDR3 has 19 residues. CDR3: CASSMWRPGTGRGYQPQHF. The DNA for the CDR3 is TGTGCCAGTAGTATGTGGCGTCCCGGGACAGGGAGAGGCTACCAGCCCCAGCATTTT.

This chain links TRBV6-5 with TRBJ1-2; 11 nucleotides agree with TRBD1. The CDR3 has 14 amino acids. The germline V gene encodes CDR1 MNHEY and CDR2 SVGAGI. The V and J ends lost 6 bases and 8 bases, in that order; junction bases with no gene match: 8. In DNA, the CDR3 is TGTGCCAGCAGAGACCGGGACAGGGGGTTGGGCTACACCTTC. Its translation is CASRDRDRGLGYTF.

The chain is built from TRBV19 and TRBJ1-1; D possibly corresponds to TRBD1 (5 bases). The germline V and J ends were trimmed by 5 bases and 3 bases, with 19 bases remaining between them. This CDR3 contains 16 residues. Germline CDR1 reads LNHDA; CDR2 reads SQIVND (reference sequence). CDR3 region: CASSPGPGPGDTEAFF. The CDR3 DNA is TGTGCCAGTAGTCCCGGGCCAGGGCCTGGGGACACTGAAGCTTTCTTT. Filled out from reference TRBV19 and TRBJ1-1, the complete variable domain reads DGGITQSPKYLFRKEGQNVTLSCEQNLNHDAMYWYRQDPGQGLRLIYYSQIVNDFQKGDIAEGYSVSREKKESFPLTVTSAQKNPTAFYLCASSPGPGPGDTEAFFGQGTRLTVV.